Here is one T cell receptor beta chain with its context. The antigen is not known. Those who donated were healthy bone marrow donors. Researchers ran the PCR with 60 Vbeta and 13 Jbeta primers. The protocol was immunoSEQ multiplex PCR, while the TCRdb copy is restricted to in-frame clones and leaves out a portion. The sample includes about 150,000 clones, around 80% of them seen just once. Per germline, CDR1 MNHNY and CDR2 SVGAGI (reference sequence). The J segment lost 5 bases and the V segment lost 5 bases, leaving 2 bases of the junction unmatched. The CDR3 spans 15 residues. The sample is drawn from a study of cytomegalovirus exposure and HLA in healthy donors. General study findings and limits: Most of the CMV-associated TCR beta chains (in a later analysis) appeared to be HLA-restricted. Listed as cytomegalovirus-associated were 164 TCR beta chains. Later analysis reportedly placed an Asian-associated ancestry cluster below the roughly 600-donor mean in N-insertions.

The V and J genes are TRBV6-6 and TRBJ2-1, with TRBD2 matching 14 bases. The TCR was taken from a man aged 25 to 40 in good health and CMV-seropositive. The specimen was PBMCs. For the CDR3, the DNA is TGTGCCAGCAGTCGACTAGCGGGGGGGAACAATGAGCAGTTCTTC. It specifies CASSRLAGGNNEQFF.